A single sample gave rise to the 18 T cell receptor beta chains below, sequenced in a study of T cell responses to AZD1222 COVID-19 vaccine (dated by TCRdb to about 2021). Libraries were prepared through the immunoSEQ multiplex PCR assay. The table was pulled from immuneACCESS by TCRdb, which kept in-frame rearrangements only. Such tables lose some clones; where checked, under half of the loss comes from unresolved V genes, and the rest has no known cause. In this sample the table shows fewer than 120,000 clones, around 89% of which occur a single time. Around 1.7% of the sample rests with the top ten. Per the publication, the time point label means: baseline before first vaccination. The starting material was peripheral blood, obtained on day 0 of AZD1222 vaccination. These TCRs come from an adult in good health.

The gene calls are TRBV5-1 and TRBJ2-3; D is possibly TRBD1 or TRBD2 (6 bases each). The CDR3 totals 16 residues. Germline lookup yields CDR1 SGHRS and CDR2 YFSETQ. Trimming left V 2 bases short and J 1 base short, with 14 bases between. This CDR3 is CASSLERGRRTDTQYF. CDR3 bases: TGCGCCAGCAGCTTAGAACGGGGGCGGCGCACAGATACGCAGTATTTT.

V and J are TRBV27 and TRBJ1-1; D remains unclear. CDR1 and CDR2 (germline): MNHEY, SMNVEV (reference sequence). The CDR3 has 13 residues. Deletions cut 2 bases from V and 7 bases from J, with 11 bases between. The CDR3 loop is CASSLRGNYEAFF. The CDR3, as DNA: TGTGCCAGCAGTTTACGAGGGAACTATGAAGCTTTCTTT.

CDR3 region: CASSPTSPILGHSPLHF. The CDR3 bases are TGTGCCAGCTCACCTACTTCCCCAATTTTGGGGCATTCACCCCTCCACTTT. The chain links TRBV18 to TRBJ1-6, with D tentatively TRBD1 (5 bases). V was trimmed by 3 bases and J by 8 bases, leaving 20 bases between them. The CDR3 totals 17 residues. Germline V gene sequence: CDR1 KGHSH, CDR2 LQKENI.

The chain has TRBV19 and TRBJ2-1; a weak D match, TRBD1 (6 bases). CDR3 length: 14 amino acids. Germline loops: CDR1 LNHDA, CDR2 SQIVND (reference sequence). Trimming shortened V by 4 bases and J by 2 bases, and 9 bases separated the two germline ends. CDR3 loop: CASSNRVAYNEQFF. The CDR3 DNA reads TGTGCCAGTAGTAACAGGGTGGCCTACAATGAGCAGTTCTTC. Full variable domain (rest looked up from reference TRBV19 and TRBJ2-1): DGGITQSPKYLFRKEGQNVTLSCEQNLNHDAMYWYRQDPGQGLRLIYYSQIVNDFQKGDIAEGYSVSREKKESFPLTVTSAQKNPTAFYLCASSNRVAYNEQFFGPGTRLTVL.

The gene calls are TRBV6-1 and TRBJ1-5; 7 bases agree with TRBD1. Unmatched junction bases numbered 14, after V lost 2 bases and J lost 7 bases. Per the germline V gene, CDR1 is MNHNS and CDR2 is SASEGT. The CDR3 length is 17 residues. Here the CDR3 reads CASSERTGMLVDQPQHF. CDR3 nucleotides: TGTGCCAGCAGTGAAAGGACAGGAATGTTAGTGGACCAGCCCCAGCATTTT.

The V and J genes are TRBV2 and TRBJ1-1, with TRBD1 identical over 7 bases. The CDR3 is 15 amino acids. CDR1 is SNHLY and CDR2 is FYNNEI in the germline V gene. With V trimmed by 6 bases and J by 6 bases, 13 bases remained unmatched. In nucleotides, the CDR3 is TGTGCCAGCAGAGAGTGGACAGGACCAAACTCTGAAGCTTTCTTT. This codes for CASREWTGPNSEAFF.

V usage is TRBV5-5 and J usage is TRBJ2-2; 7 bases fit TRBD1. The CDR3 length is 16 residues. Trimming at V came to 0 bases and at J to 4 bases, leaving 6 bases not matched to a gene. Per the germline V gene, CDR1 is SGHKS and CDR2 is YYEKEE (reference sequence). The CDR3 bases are TGTGCCAGCAGCTTGGAGGCAGGGGGTAGCACCGGGGAGCTGTTTTTT. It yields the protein CASSLEAGGSTGELFF.

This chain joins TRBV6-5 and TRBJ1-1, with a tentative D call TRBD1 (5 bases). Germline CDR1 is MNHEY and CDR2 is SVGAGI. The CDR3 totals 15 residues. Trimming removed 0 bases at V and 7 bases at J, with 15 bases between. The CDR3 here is CASSYSPRVKDEAFF. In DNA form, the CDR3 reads TGTGCCAGCAGTTACTCACCCAGGGTTAAGGATGAAGCTTTCTTT.

The CDR3 loop reads CASTYGKNEQYF. The DNA of the CDR3 is TGTGCCAGCACCTATGGGAAAAATGAGCAGTACTTC. The rearrangement uses TRBV7-9 and TRBJ2-7; D unresolved. Germline-derived CDR1 and CDR2 are SEHNR and FQNEAQ (reference sequence). V was trimmed by 7 bases and J by 7 bases, leaving 14 bases between them. This CDR3 comprises 12 residues.

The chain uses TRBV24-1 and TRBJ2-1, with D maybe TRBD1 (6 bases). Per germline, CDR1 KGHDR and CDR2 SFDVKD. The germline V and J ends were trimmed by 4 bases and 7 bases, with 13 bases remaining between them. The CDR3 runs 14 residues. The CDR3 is CATSDVTGGNEQFF. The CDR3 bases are TGTGCCACCAGTGACGTGACAGGCGGGAATGAGCAGTTCTTC.

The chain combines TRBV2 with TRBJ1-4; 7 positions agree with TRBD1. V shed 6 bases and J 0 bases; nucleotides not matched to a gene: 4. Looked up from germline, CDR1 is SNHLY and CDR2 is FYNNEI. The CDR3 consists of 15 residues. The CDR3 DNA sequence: TGTGCCAGCAGGGGACAGCTATCAACTAATGAAAAACTGTTTTTT. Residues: CASRGQLSTNEKLFF.

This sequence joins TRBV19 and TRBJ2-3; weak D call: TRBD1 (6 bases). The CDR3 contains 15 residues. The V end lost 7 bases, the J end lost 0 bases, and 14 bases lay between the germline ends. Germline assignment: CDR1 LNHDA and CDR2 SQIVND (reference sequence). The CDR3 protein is CASTGGQLSTDTQYF. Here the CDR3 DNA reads TGTGCCAGTACAGGAGGACAGCTGAGCACAGATACGCAGTATTTT.

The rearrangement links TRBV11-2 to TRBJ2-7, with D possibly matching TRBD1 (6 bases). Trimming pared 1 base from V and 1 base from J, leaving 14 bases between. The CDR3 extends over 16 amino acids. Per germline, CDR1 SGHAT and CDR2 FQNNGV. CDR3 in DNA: TGTGCCAGCAGCTTAGCTGCAGGGGCCTTGTCCTACGAGCAGTACTTC. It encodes CASSLAAGALSYEQYF.

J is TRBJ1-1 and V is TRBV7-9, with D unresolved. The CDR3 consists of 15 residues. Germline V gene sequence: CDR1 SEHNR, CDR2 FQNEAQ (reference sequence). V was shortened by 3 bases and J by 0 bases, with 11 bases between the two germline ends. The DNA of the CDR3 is TGTGCCAGCAGCTTCTTCGGACGGATGAACACTGAAGCTTTCTTT. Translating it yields CASSFFGRMNTEAFF.

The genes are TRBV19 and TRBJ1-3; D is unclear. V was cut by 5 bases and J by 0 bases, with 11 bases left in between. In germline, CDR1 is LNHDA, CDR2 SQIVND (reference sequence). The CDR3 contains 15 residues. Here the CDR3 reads CASSDRFPSGNTIYF. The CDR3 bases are TGTGCCAGTAGTGACCGTTTTCCCTCTGGAAACACCATATATTTT.

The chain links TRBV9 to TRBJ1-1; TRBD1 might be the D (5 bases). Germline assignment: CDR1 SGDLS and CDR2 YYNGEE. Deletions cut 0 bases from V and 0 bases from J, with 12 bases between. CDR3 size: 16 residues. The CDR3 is CASSVDGGTLNTEAFF. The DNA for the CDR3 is TGTGCCAGCAGCGTAGACGGGGGTACTTTGAACACTGAAGCTTTCTTT. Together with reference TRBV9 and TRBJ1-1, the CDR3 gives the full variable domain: DSGVTQTPKHLITATGQRVTLRCSPRSGDLSVYWYQQSLDQGLQFLIQYYNGEERAKGNILERFSAQQFPDLHSELNLSSLELGDSALYFCASSVDGGTLNTEAFFGQGTRLTVV.

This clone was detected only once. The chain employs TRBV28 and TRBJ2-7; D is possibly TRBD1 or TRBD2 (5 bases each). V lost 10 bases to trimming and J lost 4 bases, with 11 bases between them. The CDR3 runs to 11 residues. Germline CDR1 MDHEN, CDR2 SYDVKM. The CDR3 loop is CATGGGYEQYF. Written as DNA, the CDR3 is TGTGCCACTGGGGGTGGGTACGAGCAGTACTTC.

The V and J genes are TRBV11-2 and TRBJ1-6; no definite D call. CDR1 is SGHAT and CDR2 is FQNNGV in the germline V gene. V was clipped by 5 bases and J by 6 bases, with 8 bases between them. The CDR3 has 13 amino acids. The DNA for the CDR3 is TGTGCCAGCAGCCCCCGTCGTAATTCACCCCTCCACTTT. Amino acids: CASSPRRNSPLHF.